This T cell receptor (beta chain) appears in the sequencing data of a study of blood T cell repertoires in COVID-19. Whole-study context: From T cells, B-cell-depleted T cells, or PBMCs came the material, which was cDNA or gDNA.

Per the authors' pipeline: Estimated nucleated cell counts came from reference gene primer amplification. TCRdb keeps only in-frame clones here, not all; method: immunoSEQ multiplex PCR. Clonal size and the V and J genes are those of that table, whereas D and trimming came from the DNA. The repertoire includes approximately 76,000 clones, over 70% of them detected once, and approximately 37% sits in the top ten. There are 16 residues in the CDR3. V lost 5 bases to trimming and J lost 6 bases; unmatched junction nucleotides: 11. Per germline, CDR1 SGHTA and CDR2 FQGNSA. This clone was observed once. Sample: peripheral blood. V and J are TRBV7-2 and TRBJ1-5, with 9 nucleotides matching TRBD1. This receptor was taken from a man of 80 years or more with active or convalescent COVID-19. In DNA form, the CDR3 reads TGTGCCAGCAGCCCCCGTCGACAGGGGGATTTTCAGCCCCAGCATTTT. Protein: CASSPRRQGDFQPQHF.